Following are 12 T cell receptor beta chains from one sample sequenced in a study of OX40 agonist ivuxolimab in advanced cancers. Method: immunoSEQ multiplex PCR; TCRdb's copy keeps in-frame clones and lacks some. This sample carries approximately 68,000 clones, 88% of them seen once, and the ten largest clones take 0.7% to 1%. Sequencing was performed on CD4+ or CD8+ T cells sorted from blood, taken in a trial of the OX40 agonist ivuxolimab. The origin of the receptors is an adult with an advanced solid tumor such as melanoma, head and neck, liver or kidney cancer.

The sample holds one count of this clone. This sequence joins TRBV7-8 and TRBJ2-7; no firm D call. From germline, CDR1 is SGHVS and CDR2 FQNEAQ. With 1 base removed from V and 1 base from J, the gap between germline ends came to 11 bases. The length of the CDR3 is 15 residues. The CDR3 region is CASSLVDGYSYEQYF. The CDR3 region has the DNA TGTGCCAGCAGCTTAGTCGACGGATATTCCTACGAGCAGTACTTC. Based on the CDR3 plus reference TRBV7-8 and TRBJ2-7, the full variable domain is GAGVSQSPRYKVAKRGQDVALRCDPISGHVSLFWYQQALGQGPEFLTYFQNEAQLDKSGLPSDRFFAERPEGSVSTLKIQRTQQEDSAVYLCASSLVDGYSYEQYFGPGTRLTVT.

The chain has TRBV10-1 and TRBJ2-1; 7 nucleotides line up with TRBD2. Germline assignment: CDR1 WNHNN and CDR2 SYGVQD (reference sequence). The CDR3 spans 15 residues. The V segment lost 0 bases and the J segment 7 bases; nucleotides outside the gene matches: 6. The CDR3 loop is CASSESGGGPNEQFF. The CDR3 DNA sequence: TGCGCCAGCAGTGAGTCGGGGGGAGGGCCAAATGAGCAGTTCTTC.

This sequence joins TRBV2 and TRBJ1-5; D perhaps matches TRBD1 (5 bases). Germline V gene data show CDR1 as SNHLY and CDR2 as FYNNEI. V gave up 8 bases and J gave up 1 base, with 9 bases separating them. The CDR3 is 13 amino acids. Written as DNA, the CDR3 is TGTGCCAGCGGGGGTACGAGCAATCAGCCCCAGCATTTT. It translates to CASGGTSNQPQHF.

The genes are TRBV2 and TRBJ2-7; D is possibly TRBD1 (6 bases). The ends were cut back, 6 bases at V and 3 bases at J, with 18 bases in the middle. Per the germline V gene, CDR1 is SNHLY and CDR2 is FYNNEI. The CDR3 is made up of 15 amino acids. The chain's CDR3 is CASRVSQGLFYEQYF. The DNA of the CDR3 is TGTGCCAGCAGAGTATCGCAGGGGTTGTTCTACGAGCAGTACTTC.

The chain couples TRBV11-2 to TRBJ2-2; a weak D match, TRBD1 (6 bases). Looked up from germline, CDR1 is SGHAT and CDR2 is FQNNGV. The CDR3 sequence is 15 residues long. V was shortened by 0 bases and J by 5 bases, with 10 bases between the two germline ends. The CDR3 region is CASSLDGTTTGELFF. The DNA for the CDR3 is TGTGCCAGCAGCTTAGATGGGACAACTACCGGGGAGCTGTTTTTT.

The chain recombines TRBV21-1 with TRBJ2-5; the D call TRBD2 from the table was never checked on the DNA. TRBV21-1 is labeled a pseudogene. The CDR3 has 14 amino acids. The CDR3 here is CASSKAEEFETQYF. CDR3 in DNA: TGTGCCAGCAGCAAAGCCGAGGAGTTCGAGACCCAGTACTTC.

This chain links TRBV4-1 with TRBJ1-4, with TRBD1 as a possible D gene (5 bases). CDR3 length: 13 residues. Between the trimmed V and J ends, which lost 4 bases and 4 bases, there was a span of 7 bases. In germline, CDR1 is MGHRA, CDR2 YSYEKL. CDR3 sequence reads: CASSPQGNEKLFF. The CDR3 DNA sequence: TGCGCCAGCAGCCCCCAGGGTAATGAAAAACTGTTTTTT.

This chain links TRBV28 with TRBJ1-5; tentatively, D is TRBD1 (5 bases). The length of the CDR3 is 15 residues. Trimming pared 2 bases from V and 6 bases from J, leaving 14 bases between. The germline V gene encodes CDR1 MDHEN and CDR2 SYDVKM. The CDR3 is CASSLGGLIRQPQHF. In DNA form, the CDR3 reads TGTGCCAGCAGTTTAGGGGGTCTTATACGTCAGCCCCAGCATTTT.

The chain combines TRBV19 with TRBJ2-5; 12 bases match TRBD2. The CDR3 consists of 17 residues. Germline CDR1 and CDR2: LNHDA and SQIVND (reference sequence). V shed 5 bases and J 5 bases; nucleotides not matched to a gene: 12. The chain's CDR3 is CASSVTSGGPQRETQYF. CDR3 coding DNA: TGTGCCAGTAGTGTTACTAGCGGGGGGCCTCAAAGGGAGACCCAGTACTTC.

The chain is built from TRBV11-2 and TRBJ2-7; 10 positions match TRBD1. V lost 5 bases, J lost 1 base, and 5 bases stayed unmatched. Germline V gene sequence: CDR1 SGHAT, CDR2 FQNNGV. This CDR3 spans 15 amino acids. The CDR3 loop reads CASSLTGGASYEQYF. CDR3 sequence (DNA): TGTGCCAGCAGCCTGACAGGGGGCGCGTCCTACGAGCAGTACTTC. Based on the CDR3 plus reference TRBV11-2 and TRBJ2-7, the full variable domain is EAGVAQSPRYKIIEKRQSVAFWCNPISGHATLYWYQQILGQGPKLLIQFQNNGVVDDSQLPKDRFSAERLKGVDSTLKIQPAKLEDSAVYLCASSLTGGASYEQYFGPGTRLTVT.

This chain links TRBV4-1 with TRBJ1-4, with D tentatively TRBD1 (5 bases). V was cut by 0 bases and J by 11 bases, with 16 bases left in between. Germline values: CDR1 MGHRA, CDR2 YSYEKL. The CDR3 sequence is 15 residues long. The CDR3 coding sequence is TGCGCCAGCAGCCAAGAACCGGGGCAGGGAAGGAAACTGTTTTTT. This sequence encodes CASSQEPGQGRKLFF.

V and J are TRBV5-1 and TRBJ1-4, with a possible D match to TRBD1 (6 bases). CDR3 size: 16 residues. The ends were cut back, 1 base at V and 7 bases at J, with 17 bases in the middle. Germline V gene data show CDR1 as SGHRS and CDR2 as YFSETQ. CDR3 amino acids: CASSLIPGQFGEKLFF. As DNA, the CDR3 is TGCGCCAGCAGCTTGATCCCAGGACAGTTTGGTGAAAAACTGTTTTTT.